Below are 29 T cell receptor beta chains sequenced from a single sample in a study of metastatic and nonmetastatic thyroid tumors. TCRdb reprocessed the PCR reads via MiXCR. Among around 22,000 clones listed, 22% were seen once. There were no patients who had received any treatment before thyroid surgery. The sequenced sample consisted of tumor tissue. These receptors were taken from a female donor with papillary thyroid cancer or a benign thyroid nodule (not recorded which). Some clones in this sample may be carry-over from other donors' samples.

This clone is labeled medium-sized. The J gene is TRBJ2-7, the V gene TRBV10-1; tentatively, D is TRBD2 (6 bases). Germline loops: CDR1 WNHNN, CDR2 SYGVQD (reference sequence). The ends were cut back, 0 bases at V and 3 bases at J, with 6 bases in the middle. The CDR3 totals 13 residues. The DNA for the CDR3 is TGCGCCAGCAGTGAGTCGGGAGGCTACGAGCAGTACTTC. Its protein is CASSESGGYEQYF.

This clone was observed at least ten times. The V call is TRBV30, the J call TRBJ2-2, with no clear D. This CDR3 comprises 16 residues. Germline V gene sequence: CDR1 GTSNPN, CDR2 SVGIG (reference sequence). The ends were cut back, 1 base at V and 3 bases at J, with 15 bases in the middle. The CDR3 reads CAWSAPLGRHTGELFF. DNA of the CDR3: TGTGCCTGGAGTGCGCCCCTTGGACGGCACACCGGGGAGCTGTTTTTT.

This clone has just a few counts. The CDR3 nucleotides are TGTGCCACCAGTGATTCGCTGGGAGGGGGATACAATGAGCAGTTCTTC. Its protein is CATSDSLGGGYNEQFF. The chain combines TRBV24-1 with TRBJ2-1, with TRBD2 as a possible D gene (7 bases). The CDR3 has 16 amino acids. V was clipped by 2 bases and J by 4 bases, with 14 bases between them. The V gene's germline CDR1 is KGHDR and CDR2 SFDVKD.

This clone ranks as medium-sized. Other DNA sequences within the sample encode an identical CDR3. J is TRBJ1-1 and V is TRBV20-1; tentative D call: TRBD1 (5 bases). The CDR3 length is 17 residues. V shed 0 bases and J shed 4 bases, with 21 bases lying between them. Germline V gives CDR1 DFQATT, CDR2 SNEGSKA (reference sequence). As DNA, the CDR3 is TGCAGTGCTAGAGAGGAGGATCAGGGTCTACCTGGCACTGAAGCTTTCTTT. Translation gives CSAREEDQGLPGTEAFF.

V gene TRBV30 combines with J gene TRBJ2-7; 13 nucleotides agree with TRBD2. J gave up 2 bases and V 2 bases, and 6 bases lay outside the gene matches. The V gene's germline CDR1 is GTSNPN and CDR2 SVGIG (reference sequence). The CDR3 has 16 amino acids. The CDR3 spells CAWSPGTSGAPYEQYF. In DNA form, the CDR3 reads TGTGCCTGGAGTCCCGGGACTAGCGGGGCACCCTACGAGCAGTACTTC.

The chain combines TRBV5-1 with TRBJ2-5; D unresolved. The V end lost 0 bases, the J end lost 0 bases, and 3 bases lay between the germline ends. In germline, CDR1 is SGHRS, CDR2 YFSETQ. The CDR3 is 13 amino acids. The CDR3 loop reads CASSLVNQETQYF. Written as DNA, the CDR3 is TGCGCCAGCAGCTTGGTCAACCAAGAGACCCAGTACTTC.

This clone came up many times. J is TRBJ1-5 and V is TRBV6-1; 8 bases map to TRBD1. The CDR3 is made up of 14 amino acids. Germline V gene data show CDR1 as MNHNS and CDR2 as SASEGT. V lost 3 bases to trimming and J lost 7 bases; unmatched junction nucleotides: 5. This CDR3 is CASSEDRVGQPQHF. Written as DNA, the CDR3 is TGTGCCAGCAGTGAGGACAGGGTGGGACAGCCCCAGCATTTT.

The chain uses TRBV11-1 and TRBJ1-1, with no clear D. The germline V gene has CDR1 SGHAT and CDR2 FQDESV (reference sequence). V was shortened by 2 bases and J by 6 bases, with 16 bases between the two germline ends. The CDR3 extends over 15 amino acids. The CDR3 sequence is CASSLRGLGGAEAFF. The CDR3 bases are TGTGCCAGCAGCTTACGAGGGTTGGGTGGCGCTGAAGCTTTCTTT.

V gene TRBV10-2 combines with J gene TRBJ2-5, with TRBD2 matching over 8 bases. From germline, CDR1 is WSHSY and CDR2 SAAADI. The CDR3 consists of 14 residues. V shed 7 bases, J shed 4 bases, and the junction held 8 bases outside the gene matches. CDR3 sequence (DNA): TGCGCCAGCATGGACGGGGGGGCCTTAGAGACCCAGTACTTC. Translation: CASMDGGALETQYF.

This clone has at least ten counts. This chain links TRBV7-9 with TRBJ1-1; TRBD1 matches at 7 bases. This CDR3 has 14 residues. Per germline, CDR1 SEHNR and CDR2 FQNEAQ (reference sequence). V was pared by 6 bases and J by 10 bases, with 14 bases of the junction left unmatched. For the CDR3, the DNA is TGTGCCAGCAGTACGAGGGCACCAGGGGGGGTAGCTTTCTTT. Protein product: CASSTRAPGGVAFF.

In this sample, this clone turned up many times. The chain joins TRBV11-3 to TRBJ1-3; D is possibly TRBD1 (5 bases). Germline lookup yields CDR1 SGHNT and CDR2 YENEEA. Trimming took off 8 bases at V and 2 bases at J, with 22 bases between the two ends. This CDR3 has 17 amino acids. CDR3 region: CASRLKGRRFPGNTIYF. In DNA form, the CDR3 reads TGTGCCAGCCGGCTTAAGGGGAGGAGATTTCCTGGAAACACCATATATTTT.

This clone was observed many times. This sequence joins TRBV18 and TRBJ2-2; tentative D call: TRBD1 (5 bases). V was trimmed by 2 bases and J by 5 bases, leaving 12 bases between them. The CDR3 spans 15 residues. CDR1 is KGHSH, CDR2 LQKENI, per germline. CDR3 amino acids: CASSPGAVRTGELFF. CDR3 nucleotides: TGTGCCAGCTCACCAGGGGCAGTGCGTACCGGGGAGCTGTTTTTT.

This clone was detected many times. V gene TRBV19 combines with J gene TRBJ2-3; D is possibly TRBD2 (6 bases). The CDR3 has 15 residues. Deletions cut 2 bases from V and 1 base from J, with 10 bases between. CDR1 and CDR2 from the germline V gene are LNHDA and SQIVND (reference sequence). The CDR3 DNA reads TGTGCCAGTAGTATATCGGGAGCCCGCACAGATACGCAGTATTTT. Translation gives CASSISGARTDTQYF.

A few counts support this clone. This rearrangement joins TRBV27 to TRBJ2-1; D unresolved. This CDR3 region has 14 residues. CDR1 is MNHEY, CDR2 SMNVEV, per germline (reference sequence). V dropped 6 bases and J dropped 4 bases, with 13 bases sitting between them. The CDR3 DNA reads TGTGCCAGCAGACAAAGCTTGGCTTACAATGAGCAGTTCTTC. Its translation is CASRQSLAYNEQFF.

This clone was seen at least ten times. This sequence joins TRBV7-9 and TRBJ1-2; D gene uncertain. This CDR3 is built from 12 residues. The germline CDR1 and CDR2 sequences are SEHNR and FQNEAQ (reference sequence). Trimming cost V 2 bases and J 3 bases, with 4 bases left between them. DNA for the CDR3: TGTGCCAGCAGCTTAAAGGACTATGGCTACACCTTC. Its protein is CASSLKDYGYTF. The whole variable domain, remainder taken from reference TRBV7-9 and TRBJ1-2, is DTGVSQNPRHKITKRGQNVTFRCDPISEHNRLYWYRQTLGQGPEFLTYFQNEAQLEKSRLLSDRFSAERPKGSFSTLEIQRTEQGDSAMYLCASSLKDYGYTFGSGTRLTVV.

This clone was picked up one time. The chain links TRBV20-1 to TRBJ2-2, with D possibly TRBD2 on 5 matching bases. V dropped 3 bases and J dropped 4 bases, with 18 bases sitting between them. The CDR3 has 16 amino acids. CDR1 and CDR2 (germline): DFQATT, SNEGSKA (reference sequence). As DNA, the CDR3 is TGCAGTGCTAGGAACCGAGGGCAATCAGCCACCGGGGAGCTGTTTTTT. Protein product: CSARNRGQSATGELFF.

This chain connects TRBV20-1 to TRBJ2-7; D might be TRBD1 or TRBD2, each matching 5 bases. The CDR3 totals 13 residues. V was cut by 5 bases and J by 3 bases, with 14 bases left in between. Germline lookup yields CDR1 DFQATT and CDR2 SNEGSKA (reference sequence). The CDR3 DNA sequence: TGCAGTGCTCGTACCGGGACCTTCTACGAGCAGTACTTC. This sequence encodes CSARTGTFYEQYF.

The V gene is TRBV6-1, the J gene TRBJ2-2; D ambiguous. From germline, CDR1 is MNHNS and CDR2 SASEGT. V shed 1 base and J shed 3 bases, with 6 bases lying between them. The length of the CDR3 is 14 residues. Here the CDR3 reads CASSEGWDTGELFF. In DNA, the CDR3 is TGTGCCAGCAGTGAAGGCTGGGACACCGGGGAGCTGTTTTTT.

This clone appeared once. An end of the junction differs from the germline gene, which may be a read error. V and J are TRBV7-6 and TRBJ1-1, with D tentatively TRBD1 (5 bases). The CDR3 contains 14 residues. Germline loops: CDR1 SGHVS, CDR2 FNYEAQ. DNA of the CDR3: TGTGACACTAAGCCGCTTGGGACGGGCACTGAAGATTTCTTT. Translating it yields CDTKPLGTGTEDFF.

This clone was observed a handful of times. This chain connects TRBV7-3 to TRBJ2-3, with D possibly matching TRBD1 (5 bases). V lost 8 bases and J lost 6, with 15 bases in between. Germline-derived CDR1 and CDR2 are SGHTA and FQGTGA. The CDR3 loop spans 13 amino acids. CDR3 nucleotide sequence: TGTGCCAGCGGGCCAGGGCTCGGGGATACGCAGTATTTT. It yields the protein CASGPGLGDTQYF.

This clone appeared many times. V gene TRBV20-1 combines with J gene TRBJ2-5; maybe TRBD2 (6 bases). V gave up 6 bases and J gave up 6 bases, with 17 bases separating them. The V gene's germline CDR1 is DFQATT and CDR2 SNEGSKA (reference sequence). This CDR3 is built from 13 residues. CDR3 protein: CSALTSRLKTQYF. CDR3 DNA sequence: TGCAGTGCACTCACTAGCCGCTTGAAGACCCAGTACTTC.

This rearrangement joins TRBV28 to TRBJ1-1, with a possible D match to TRBD1 (6 bases). Germline V CDR1 and CDR2: MDHEN, SYDVKM. The CDR3 has 12 amino acids. Trimming took off 6 bases at V and 7 bases at J, with 12 bases between the two ends. The CDR3 DNA follows: TGTGCCAGCAGGGAAGGACAGCTTGAAGCTTTCTTT. Its protein product is CASREGQLEAFF.

The rearrangement uses TRBV6-1 and TRBJ2-3; 10 nucleotides line up with TRBD2. This CDR3 has 16 residues. Germline CDR1 reads MNHNS; CDR2 reads SASEGT. This chain's CDR3 is CVSGRLRGESTDTQYF. CDR3 nucleotide sequence: TGTGTTAGCGGGAGGCTTCGAGGCGAATCCACAGATACGCAGTATTTT.

The CDR3 protein is CSVGWREYGTDTQYF. The CDR3, as DNA: TGCAGCGTTGGATGGCGGGAGTATGGGACAGATACGCAGTATTTT. This chain connects TRBV29-1 to TRBJ2-3, with 7 bases fitting TRBD2. Germline CDR1 reads SQVTM; CDR2 reads ANQGSEA. The CDR3 runs 15 residues. V lost 4 bases, J lost 3 bases, and 10 bases stayed unmatched.

This clone was counted only a few times. J is TRBJ2-1 and V is TRBV28, with TRBD2 identical over 16 bases. This CDR3 has 16 amino acids. V lost 8 bases and J lost 3; bases outside the gene matches: 4. Per the germline V gene, CDR1 is MDHEN and CDR2 is SYDVKM. The CDR3 coding sequence is TGTGCCAGCGGGACTAGCGGGAGGGCCGGCTACAATGAGCAGTTCTTC. Amino acids: CASGTSGRAGYNEQFF. The whole variable domain, filled in from reference TRBV28 and TRBJ2-1, reads DVKVTQSSRYLVKRTGEKVFLECVQDMDHENMFWYRQDPGLGLRLIYFSYDVKMKEKGDIPEGYSVSREKKERFSLILESASTNQTSMYLCASGTSGRAGYNEQFFGPGTRLTVL.

The V gene is TRBV7-8, the J gene TRBJ1-3, with unresolved D. The V gene's germline CDR1 is SGHVS and CDR2 FQNEAQ. The V end lost 1 base, the J end lost 0 bases, and 10 bases lay between the germline ends. This CDR3 is built from 16 residues. The CDR3 nucleotides read TGTGCCAGCAGCTTAGAAGTTTCCAGCTCTGGAAACACCATATATTTT. It is translated as CASSLEVSSSGNTIYF.

This clone was detected many times. This could be a read error, since a much larger clone is one nucleotide away. The rearrangement joins TRBV7-2 to TRBJ2-1; 7 positions match TRBD2. The CDR3 is made up of 14 amino acids. CDR1 is SGHTA and CDR2 is FQGNSA in the germline V gene. Germline trimming cut 1 base from V and 9 bases from J; bases unmatched to any gene: 6. The CDR3: CASSLGLAVSEQFF. Written as DNA, the CDR3 is TGTGCCAGCAGCTTAGGACTAGCAGTCAGTGAGCAGTTCTTC. Full variable domain (remainder filled in from reference TRBV7-2 and TRBJ2-1): GAGVSQSPSNKVTEKGKDVELRCDPISGHTALYWYRQSLGQGLEFLIYFQGNSAPDKSGLPSDRFSAERTGGSVSTLTIQRTQQEDSAVYLCASSLGLAVSEQFFGPGTRLTVL.

This clone was observed a handful of times. Germline is not matched at one junction end, which may reflect a read error. The V and J genes are TRBV6-1 and TRBJ1-5; D is possibly TRBD1 (5 bases). The V gene's germline CDR1 is MNHNS and CDR2 SASEGT. The CDR3 runs 15 residues. The CDR3 coding sequence is TGTGCCAGCAGTGAAGTAGGGGAGGCTGGCCAGCACCAGCATTTT. It codes for CASSEVGEAGQHQHF.

This clone ranks as medium-sized. The V and J genes are TRBV6-2 or TRBV6-3 and TRBJ1-3; D is undetermined. This CDR3 comprises 14 residues. Germline CDR1 MNHEY, CDR2 SVGEGT. The V end lost 5 bases, the J end lost 0 bases, and 8 bases lay between the germline ends. Written as DNA, the CDR3 is TGTGCCAGCAGTCCGACGGGCTCTGGAAACACCATATATTTT. Amino acids: CASSPTGSGNTIYF.